The 11 T cell receptor beta chains presented below share a single source sample, sequenced in a study of neoadjuvant anti-PD-1 for oral cavity cancer. This table comes from immunoSEQ multiplex PCR, and its TCRdb copy is limited to in-frame clones, with some not included. This sample yields about 14,000 clones, of which approximately 70% are seen a single time; approximately 2.1% belongs to the top ten. Sequenced here: PBMCs, sampled before nivolumab (anti-PD-1) treatment. The receptor set was obtained from a person aged 35-79 years with oral cavity squamous cell carcinoma.

V gene TRBV27 combines with J gene TRBJ1-5; possibly TRBD1 for D (5 bases). Trimming took off 2 bases at V and 6 bases at J, with 14 bases between the two ends. The germline CDR1 and CDR2 sequences are MNHEY and SMNVEV (reference sequence). The CDR3 extends over 15 amino acids. CDR3 sequence reads: CASSLNFQGSQPQHF. The CDR3 bases are TGTGCCAGCAGTTTAAATTTCCAGGGAAGTCAGCCCCAGCATTTT.

V and J are TRBV29-1 and TRBJ2-1; 9 bases match TRBD1. Germline loops: CDR1 SQVTM, CDR2 ANQGSEA. The CDR3 length is 14 residues. With V trimmed by 4 bases and J by 8 bases, 9 bases remained unmatched. The CDR3 loop is CSVVGDRAIDEQFF. Here the CDR3 DNA reads TGCAGCGTTGTGGGGGACAGGGCTATCGATGAGCAGTTCTTC.

This chain links TRBV9 with TRBJ2-4, with D tentatively TRBD1 (5 bases). This CDR3 region has 15 residues. V lost 1 base to trimming and J lost 9 bases, with 17 bases between them. The germline CDR1 and CDR2 sequences are SGDLS and YYNGEE. The CDR3 sequence is CASSVIGQEGGIQYF. Written as DNA, the CDR3 is TGTGCCAGCAGCGTAATCGGACAAGAAGGTGGCATTCAGTACTTC. Full variable domain (missing parts from reference TRBV9 and TRBJ2-4): DSGVTQTPKHLITATGQRVTLRCSPRSGDLSVYWYQQSLDQGLQFLIQYYNGEERAKGNILERFSAQQFPDLHSELNLSSLELGDSALYFCASSVIGQEGGIQYFGAGTRLSVL.

J is TRBJ1-3 and V is TRBV27; 8 nucleotides line up with TRBD1. Trimming took 3 bases from V and 2 from J; bases not matched to a gene: 21. Germline lookup yields CDR1 MNHEY and CDR2 SMNVEV (reference sequence). The CDR3 loop spans 21 amino acids. The CDR3, as DNA: TGTGCCAGCAGTTTCGTCCGAGTACTAGAACTGACAGGGGTGCCTGGAAACACCATATATTTT. This codes for CASSFVRVLELTGVPGNTIYF.

This clone was observed a single time. The chain links TRBV15 to TRBJ2-7; 8 nucleotides align to TRBD2. The CDR3 has 13 amino acids. Germline CDR1 and CDR2: LNHNV and YYDKDF (reference sequence). V was clipped by 4 bases and J by 5 bases; unmatched bases: 4. The CDR3 DNA reads TGTGCCACCAGCAACGCGGGAGGTAACGAGCAGTACTTC. Amino acids: CATSNAGGNEQYF.

The chain joins TRBV19 to TRBJ1-5; possibly TRBD1 for D (5 bases). Per germline, CDR1 LNHDA and CDR2 SQIVND (reference sequence). This CDR3 has 15 residues. V was shortened by 7 bases and J by 0 bases, with 13 bases between the two germline ends. CDR3 nucleotides: TGTGCCAGTACCCCGACAGTTTATAGCAATCAGCCCCAGCATTTT. Amino acid sequence: CASTPTVYSNQPQHF.

The chain couples TRBV19 to TRBJ1-2; D remains unclear. This CDR3 has 14 amino acids. The V gene lost 1 base and the J gene lost 4 bases, with 10 bases spanning the gap. Germline-derived CDR1 and CDR2 are LNHDA and SQIVND (reference sequence). The chain's CDR3 is CASSIGGARYGYTF. Written as DNA, the CDR3 is TGTGCCAGTAGTATAGGGGGAGCCCGCTATGGCTACACCTTC.

The chain has TRBV19 and TRBJ1-1; D unresolved. V lost 5 bases, J lost 0 bases, and 13 bases lay in between. Germline V lookup: CDR1 LNHDA, CDR2 SQIVND (reference sequence). The CDR3 consists of 15 residues. CDR3 sequence reads: CASSPGFLMNTEAFF. In DNA form, the CDR3 reads TGTGCCAGTAGTCCGGGGTTCCTAATGAACACTGAAGCTTTCTTT.

This clone was seen just once. V is TRBV28 and J is TRBJ2-4; TRBD2 agrees at 8 bases. With 6 bases clipped from V and 2 bases from J, the junction kept 6 bases outside the gene matches. Germline values: CDR1 MDHEN, CDR2 SYDVKM. CDR3 size: 15 residues. CDR3 loop: CASSPGGPTKNIQYF. The DNA of the CDR3 is TGTGCCAGCAGCCCGGGAGGGCCCACCAAAAACATTCAGTACTTC.

The CDR3 is CATSRDPGGTTDTQYF. CDR3 coding DNA: TGTGCCACCAGCAGAGATCCGGGGGGGACCACAGATACGCAGTATTTT. The gene calls are TRBV15 and TRBJ2-3, with TRBD2 identical over 8 bases. The CDR3 extends over 16 amino acids. Germline V gene data show CDR1 as LNHNV and CDR2 as YYDKDF (reference sequence). V dropped 0 bases and J dropped 2; count of bases not matched to a gene: 4.

The V call is TRBV6-6, the J call TRBJ1-5, with 9 bases identical to TRBD1. Germline values: CDR1 MNHNY, CDR2 SVGAGI (reference sequence). J was trimmed by 3 bases and V by 5 bases; bases with no gene match: 2. The CDR3 contains 14 residues. CDR3 loop: CASSGQGINQPQHF. As DNA, the CDR3 is TGTGCCAGCAGTGGACAGGGGATCAATCAGCCCCAGCATTTT.